A single sample gave rise to the 10 T cell receptor beta chains below, sequenced in a study of T-cell memory formation after mild COVID-19. TCRdb reanalysed the 5' RACE reads using MiXCR and keeps one entry per CDR3 protein. Found here are some 280,000 distinct CDR3 sequences, around 15% of them singletons; the top ten hold about 23%. The sequenced sample consisted of PBMCs or a T cell subset sorted from them (not recorded which). These receptors were taken from a man between 18 and 35 years old who had mild COVID-19 (a few samples of this study predate the infection). Cell type and time point are not known.

The rearrangement uses TRBV4-1 and TRBJ1-1, with unresolved D. The CDR3 covers 16 residues. The germline gives CDR1 MGHRA, CDR2 YSYEKL. The V and J ends lost 3 bases and 6 bases respectively, with 20 bases between them. CDR3 loop: CASSQGTAAYGAEAFF. The CDR3 coding sequence is TGCGCCAGCAGCCAGGGAACAGCGGCATACGGGGCTGAAGCTTTCTTT.

This chain connects TRBV4-1 to TRBJ2-3, with no clear D. V was pared by 0 bases and J by 0 bases, with 10 bases between. Germline CDR1 reads MGHRA; CDR2 reads YSYEKL. The CDR3 extends over 16 amino acids. The CDR3 DNA reads TGCGCCAGCAGCCAAGAGAACAGCCCTAGCACAGATACGCAGTATTTT. It codes for CASSQENSPSTDTQYF.

The rearrangement joins TRBV4-1 to TRBJ2-7; perhaps TRBD2 as D (5 bases). The CDR3 is made up of 15 amino acids. Looked up from germline, CDR1 is MGHRA and CDR2 is YSYEKL. V lost 1 base to trimming and J lost 2 bases, with 12 bases between them. As DNA, the CDR3 is TGCGCCAGCAGCCAAGGACGGGAAGCGGCCTACGAGCAGTACTTC. As protein: CASSQGREAAYEQYF.

Only a few counts were recorded for this clonotype. The rearrangement uses TRBV7-2 and TRBJ2-5; TRBD1 is a possible D gene (6 bases). From germline, CDR1 is SGHTA and CDR2 FQGNSA. The CDR3 spans 13 residues. Deletions cut 11 bases from V and 4 bases from J, with 17 bases between. The CDR3 nucleotides are TGTGCCGTTGGGCAGGGGTGGGGAGAGACCCAGTACTTC. Translated: CAVGQGWGETQYF.

The chain uses TRBV2 and TRBJ1-1; D remains ambiguous. Germline CDR1 reads SNHLY; CDR2 reads FYNNEI. This CDR3 is built from 15 residues. The V gene lost 6 bases and the J gene lost 1 base, with 15 bases spanning the gap. CDR3 protein: CASRLNDGKNTEAFF. In DNA form, the CDR3 reads TGTGCCAGCAGACTTAATGACGGGAAGAACACTGAAGCTTTCTTT.

The chain uses TRBV20-1 and TRBJ2-2; D may correspond to TRBD1 or TRBD2 (5 bases each). The CDR3 is 14 amino acids. V was shortened by 3 bases and J by 2 bases, with 10 bases between the two germline ends. The germline V gene has CDR1 DFQATT and CDR2 SNEGSKA (reference sequence). CDR3 coding DNA: TGCAGTGCTAGCCGGGACCCTAACACCGGGGAGCTGTTTTTT. It translates to CSASRDPNTGELFF.

This clonotype turned up a few times. The CDR3 nucleotides read TGTGCCAGCAGCTTAGGGGAGACAGGGTACCAAGAGACCCAGTACTTC. This sequence encodes CASSLGETGYQETQYF. The chain carries TRBV11-2 and TRBJ2-5, with 7 positions matching TRBD1. V was pared by 1 base and J by 0 bases, with 5 bases of the junction left unmatched. The CDR3 runs 16 residues. CDR1 and CDR2 from the germline V gene are SGHAT and FQNNGV.

V and J are TRBV20-1 and TRBJ2-4; no clear D gene. Germline V lookup: CDR1 DFQATT, CDR2 SNEGSKA (reference sequence). This CDR3 contains 15 residues. V dropped 3 bases and J dropped 3 bases, with 15 bases sitting between them. CDR3 nucleotides: TGCAGTGCTAGGGTGGGGTTAGGTGTCAAAAACATTCAGTACTTC. It specifies CSARVGLGVKNIQYF.

This clonotype was recorded a few times. The V call is TRBV12-3 or TRBV12-4, the J call TRBJ2-7; D perhaps matches TRBD2 (6 bases). The CDR3 extends over 14 amino acids. V was trimmed by 3 bases and J by 3 bases, leaving 12 bases between them. The CDR3 coding sequence is TGTGCCAGCAGTTTGTCCCAGGGAGGCTACGAGCAGTACTTC. It translates to CASSLSQGGYEQYF.

The genes are TRBV5-1 and TRBJ2-3, with TRBD2 matching over 7 bases. This CDR3 has 16 residues. Looked up from germline, CDR1 is SGHRS and CDR2 is YFSETQ. The trim removed 4 bases at V and 2 bases at J, leaving 10 bases unmatched. The CDR3 DNA sequence: TGCGCCAGCAGCCCCCCGGCCAGCGGGGTCACAGATACGCAGTATTTT. This encodes CASSPPASGVTDTQYF. Drawing the rest from reference TRBV5-1 and TRBJ2-3, the complete variable domain is KAGVTQTPRYLIKTRGQQVTLSCSPISGHRSVSWYQQTPGQGLQFLFEYFSETQRNKGNFPGRFSGRQFSNSRSEMNVSTLELGDSALYLCASSPPASGVTDTQYFGPGTRLTVL.